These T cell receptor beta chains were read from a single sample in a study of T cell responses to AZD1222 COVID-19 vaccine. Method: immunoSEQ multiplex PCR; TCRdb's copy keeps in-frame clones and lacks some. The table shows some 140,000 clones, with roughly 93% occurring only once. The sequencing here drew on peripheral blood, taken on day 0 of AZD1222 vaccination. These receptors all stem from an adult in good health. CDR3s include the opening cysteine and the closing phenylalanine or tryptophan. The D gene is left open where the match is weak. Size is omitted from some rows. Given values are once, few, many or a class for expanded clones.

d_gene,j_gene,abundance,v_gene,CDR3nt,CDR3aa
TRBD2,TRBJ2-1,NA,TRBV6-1,TGTGCCAGCAGTGACGGGACTAGCGGGAACGACAATGAGCAGTTCTTC,CASSDGTSGNDNEQFF
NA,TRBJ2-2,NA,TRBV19,TGTGCCAGTAACGGGGGCGCCGGCACCGGGGAGCTGTTTTTT,CASNGGAGTGELFF
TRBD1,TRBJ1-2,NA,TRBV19,TGTGCCAGTAGTAGAGCCTGGACAGGGGGATTACACGGCTACACCTTC,CASSRAWTGGLHGYTF
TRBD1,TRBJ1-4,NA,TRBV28,TGTGCCAGCAGTCCCGACAGGGAGGCTAATGAAAAACTGTTTTTT,CASSPDREANEKLFF
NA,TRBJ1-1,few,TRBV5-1,TGCGCCAGCAGCCGTACAGGGCCTCAGAACACTGAAGCTTTCTTT,CASSRTGPQNTEAFF
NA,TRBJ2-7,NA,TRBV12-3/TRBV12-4,TGTGCCAGCAGTTATGACCCGAGCCCACAGTACTTC,CASSYDPSPQYF
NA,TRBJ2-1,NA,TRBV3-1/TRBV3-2,TGTGCCAGCAGCCAAGATCATGAGCAGTTCTTC,CASSQDHEQFF
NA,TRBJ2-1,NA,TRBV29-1,TGCAGCGTCCCAAGGGACGCGGGCTATGAGCAGTTCTTC,CSVPRDAGYEQFF
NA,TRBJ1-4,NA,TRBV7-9,TGTGCCAGCAGCCGAGGGGCAACTAATGAAAAACTGTTTTTT,CASSRGATNEKLFF
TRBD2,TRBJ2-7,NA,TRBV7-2,TGTGCCAGCAGCTCATGGATTGGCGGGGGGTATGAGCAGTACTTC,CASSSWIGGGYEQYF
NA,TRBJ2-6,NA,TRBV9,TGTGCCAGCAGCGTAGTTTCAGGGACGGGAGGGGCCAACGTCCTGACTTTC,CASSVVSGTGGANVLTF
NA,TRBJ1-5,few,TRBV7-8,TGTGCCAGCAGCTTGGGACTTAGCAATCAGCCCCAGCATTTT,CASSLGLSNQPQHF
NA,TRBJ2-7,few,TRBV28,TGTGCCAGCAATACAGCCTCCTACGAGCAGTACTTC,CASNTASYEQYF
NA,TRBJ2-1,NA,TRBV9,TGTGCCAGCAGCGTAAAGGGGGATGCCTCCTACAATGAGCAGTTCTTC,CASSVKGDASYNEQFF